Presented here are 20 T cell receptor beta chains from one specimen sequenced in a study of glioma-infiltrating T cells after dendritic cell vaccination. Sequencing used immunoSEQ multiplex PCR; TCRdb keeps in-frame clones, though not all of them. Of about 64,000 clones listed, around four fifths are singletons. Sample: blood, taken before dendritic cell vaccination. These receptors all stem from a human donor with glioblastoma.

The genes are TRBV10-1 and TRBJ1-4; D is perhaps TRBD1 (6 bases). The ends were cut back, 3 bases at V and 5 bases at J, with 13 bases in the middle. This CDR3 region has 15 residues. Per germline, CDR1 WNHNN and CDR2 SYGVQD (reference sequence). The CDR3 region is CASSDNGQLNEKLFF. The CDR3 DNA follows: TGCGCCAGCAGTGATAATGGACAGTTAAATGAAAAACTGTTTTTT.

CDR3 bases: TGTGCCAGCAGCCACAGGGGCAATAATTCACCCCTCCACTTT. Translation gives CASSHRGNNSPLHF. V gene TRBV11-2 combines with J gene TRBJ1-6; 7 positions match TRBD1. Unmatched junction bases numbered 3, after V lost 5 bases and J lost 5 bases. The CDR3 is 14 residues long. CDR1 SGHAT and CDR2 FQNNGV come from the germline V gene.

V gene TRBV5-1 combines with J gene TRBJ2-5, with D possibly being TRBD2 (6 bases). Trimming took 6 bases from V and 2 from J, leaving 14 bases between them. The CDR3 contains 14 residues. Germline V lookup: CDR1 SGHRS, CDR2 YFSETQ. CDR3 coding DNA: TGCGCCAGCACACGTCCCGGGAGACAAGAGACCCAGTACTTC. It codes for CASTRPGRQETQYF.

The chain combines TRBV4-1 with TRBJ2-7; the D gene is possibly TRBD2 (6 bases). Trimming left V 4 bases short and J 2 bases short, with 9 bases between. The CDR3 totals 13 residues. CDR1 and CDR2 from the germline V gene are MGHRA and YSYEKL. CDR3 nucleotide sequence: TGCGCCAGCAGCCGGGGGGTCACCTACGAGCAGTACTTC. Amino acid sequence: CASSRGVTYEQYF.

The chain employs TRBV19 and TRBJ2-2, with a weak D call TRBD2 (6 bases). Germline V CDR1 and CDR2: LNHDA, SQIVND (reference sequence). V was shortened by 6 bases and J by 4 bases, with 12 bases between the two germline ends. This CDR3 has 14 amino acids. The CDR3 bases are TGTGCCAGTAGGCGGCAGGGAGGCACCGGGGAGCTGTTTTTT. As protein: CASRRQGGTGELFF.

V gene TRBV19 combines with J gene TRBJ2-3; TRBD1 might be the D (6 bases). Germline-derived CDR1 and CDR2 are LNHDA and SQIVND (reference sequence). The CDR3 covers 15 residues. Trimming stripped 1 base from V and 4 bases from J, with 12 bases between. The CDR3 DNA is TGTGCCAGTAGTATAGTTTCAGGGGACGCAGATACGCAGTATTTT. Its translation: CASSIVSGDADTQYF.

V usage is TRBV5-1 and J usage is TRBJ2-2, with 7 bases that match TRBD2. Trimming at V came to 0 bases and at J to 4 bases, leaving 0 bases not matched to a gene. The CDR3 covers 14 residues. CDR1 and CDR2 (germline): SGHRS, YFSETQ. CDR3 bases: TGCGCCAGCAGCTTGGCGGGGGGCACCGGGGAGCTGTTTTTT. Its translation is CASSLAGGTGELFF. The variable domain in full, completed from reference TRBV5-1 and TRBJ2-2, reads KAGVTQTPRYLIKTRGQQVTLSCSPISGHRSVSWYQQTPGQGLQFLFEYFSETQRNKGNFPGRFSGRQFSNSRSEMNVSTLELGDSALYLCASSLAGGTGELFFGEGSRLTVL.

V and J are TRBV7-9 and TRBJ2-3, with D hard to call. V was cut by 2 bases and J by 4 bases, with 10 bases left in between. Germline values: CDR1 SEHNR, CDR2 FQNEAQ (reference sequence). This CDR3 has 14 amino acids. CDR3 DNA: TGTGCCAGCAGCTTAAGCTTACCTTCAGATACGCAGTATTTT. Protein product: CASSLSLPSDTQYF.

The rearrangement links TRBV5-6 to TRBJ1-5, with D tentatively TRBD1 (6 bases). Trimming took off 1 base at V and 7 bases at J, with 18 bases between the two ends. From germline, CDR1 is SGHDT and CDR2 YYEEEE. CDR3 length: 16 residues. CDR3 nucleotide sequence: TGTGCCAGCAGCTTGACCCCGGGGACACCAACCCAGCCCCAGCATTTT. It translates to CASSLTPGTPTQPQHF. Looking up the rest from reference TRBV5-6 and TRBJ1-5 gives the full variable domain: DAGVTQSPTHLIKTRGQQVTLRCSPKSGHDTVSWYQQALGQGPQFIFQYYEEEERQRGNFPDRFSGHQFPNYSSELNVNALLLGDSALYLCASSLTPGTPTQPQHFGDGTRLSIL.

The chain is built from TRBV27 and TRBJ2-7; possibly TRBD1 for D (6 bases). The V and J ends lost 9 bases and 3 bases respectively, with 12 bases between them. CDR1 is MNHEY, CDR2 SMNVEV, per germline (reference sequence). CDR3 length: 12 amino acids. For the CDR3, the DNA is TGTGCCAGTCAGGGGCCTAGCTACGAGCAGTACTTC. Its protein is CASQGPSYEQYF.

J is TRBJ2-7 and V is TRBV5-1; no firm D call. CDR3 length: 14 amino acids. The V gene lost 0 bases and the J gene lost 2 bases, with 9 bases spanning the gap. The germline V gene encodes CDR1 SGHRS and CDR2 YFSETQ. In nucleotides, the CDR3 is TGCGCCAGCAGCTTGGTGGCAGGAACCTACGAGCAGTACTTC. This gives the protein CASSLVAGTYEQYF.

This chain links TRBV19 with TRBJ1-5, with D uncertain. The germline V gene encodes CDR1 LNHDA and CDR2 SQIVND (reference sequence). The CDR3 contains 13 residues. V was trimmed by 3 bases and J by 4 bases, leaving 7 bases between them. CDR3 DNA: TGTGCCAGTAGTATCGGGGTAAATCAGCCCCAGCATTTT. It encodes CASSIGVNQPQHF.

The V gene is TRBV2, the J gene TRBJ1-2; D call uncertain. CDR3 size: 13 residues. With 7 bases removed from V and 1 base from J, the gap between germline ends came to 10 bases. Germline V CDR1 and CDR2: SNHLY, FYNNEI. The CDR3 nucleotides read TGTGCCAGCACCGGAGGATTTAACTATGGCTACACCTTC. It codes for CASTGGFNYGYTF.

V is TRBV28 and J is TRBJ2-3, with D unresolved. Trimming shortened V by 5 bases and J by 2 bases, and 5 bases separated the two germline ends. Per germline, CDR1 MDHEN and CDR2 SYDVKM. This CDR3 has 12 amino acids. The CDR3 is CASSLLTDTQYF. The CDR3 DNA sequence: TGTGCCAGCAGTCTCCTCACAGATACGCAGTATTTT.

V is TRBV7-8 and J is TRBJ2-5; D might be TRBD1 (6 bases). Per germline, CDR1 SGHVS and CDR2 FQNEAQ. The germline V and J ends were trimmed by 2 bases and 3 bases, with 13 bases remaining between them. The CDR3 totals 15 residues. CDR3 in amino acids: CASSLRFAGEETQYF. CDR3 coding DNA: TGTGCCAGCAGCTTAAGGTTCGCAGGGGAAGAGACCCAGTACTTC.

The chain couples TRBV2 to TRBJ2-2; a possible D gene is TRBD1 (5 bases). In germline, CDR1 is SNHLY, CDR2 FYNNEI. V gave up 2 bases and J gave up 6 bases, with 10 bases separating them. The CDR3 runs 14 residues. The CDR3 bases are TGTGCCAGCAGTGAAAGCAGGGTGGCCGGGGAGCTGTTTTTT. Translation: CASSESRVAGELFF.

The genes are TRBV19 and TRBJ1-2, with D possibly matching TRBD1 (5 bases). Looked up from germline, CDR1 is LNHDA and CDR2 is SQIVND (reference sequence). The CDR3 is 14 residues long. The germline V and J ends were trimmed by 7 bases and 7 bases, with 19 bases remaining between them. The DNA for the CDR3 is TGTGCCAGTACCACCGGGGAGGGGAGAGGTGGCTACACCTTC. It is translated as CASTTGEGRGGYTF.

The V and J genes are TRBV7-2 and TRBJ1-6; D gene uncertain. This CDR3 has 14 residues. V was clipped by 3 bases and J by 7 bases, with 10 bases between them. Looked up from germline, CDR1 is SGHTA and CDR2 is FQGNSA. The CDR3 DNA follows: TGTGCCAGCAGCTTCGTGACGGGAAATTCACCCCTCCACTTT. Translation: CASSFVTGNSPLHF. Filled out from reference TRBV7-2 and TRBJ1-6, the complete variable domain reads GAGVSQSPSNKVTEKGKDVELRCDPISGHTALYWYRQSLGQGLEFLIYFQGNSAPDKSGLPSDRFSAERTGGSVSTLTIQRTQQEDSAVYLCASSFVTGNSPLHFGNGTRLTVT.

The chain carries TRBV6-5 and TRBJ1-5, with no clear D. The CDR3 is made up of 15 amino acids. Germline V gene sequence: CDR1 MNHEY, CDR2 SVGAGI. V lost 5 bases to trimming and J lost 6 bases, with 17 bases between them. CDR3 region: CASSQRGGVGQPQHF. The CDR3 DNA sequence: TGTGCCAGCAGTCAACGAGGCGGGGTAGGTCAGCCCCAGCATTTT.

For the CDR3, the DNA is TGCAGCGCCGGACTGGAGAACACTGAAGCTTTCTTT. Its translation is CSAGLENTEAFF. This chain uses TRBV29-1 with TRBJ1-1; no definite D call. The CDR3 is made up of 12 amino acids. Trimming took off 7 bases at V and 1 base at J, with 10 bases between the two ends. The germline V gene has CDR1 SQVTM and CDR2 ANQGSEA.